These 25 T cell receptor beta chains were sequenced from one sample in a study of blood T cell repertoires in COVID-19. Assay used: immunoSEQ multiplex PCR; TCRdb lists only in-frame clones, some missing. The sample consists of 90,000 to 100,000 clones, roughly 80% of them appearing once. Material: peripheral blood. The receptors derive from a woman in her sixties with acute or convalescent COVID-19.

CDR3 protein: CSVGDRDNQPQHF. The CDR3 DNA sequence: TGCAGCGTTGGGGACAGGGACAATCAGCCCCAGCATTTT. This rearrangement joins TRBV29-1 to TRBJ1-5; the match to TRBD1 covers 9 bases. V gave up 4 bases and J gave up 3 bases; unmatched junction bases: 1. This CDR3 comprises 13 residues. Germline lookup yields CDR1 SQVTM and CDR2 ANQGSEA.

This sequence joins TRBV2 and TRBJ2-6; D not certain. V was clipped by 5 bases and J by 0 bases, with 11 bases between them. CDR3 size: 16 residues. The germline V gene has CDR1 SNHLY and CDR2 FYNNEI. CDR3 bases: TGTGCCAGCAGTCCCGACATAAGCTCTGGGGCCAACGTCCTGACTTTC. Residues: CASSPDISSGANVLTF.

The CDR3 spells CASSLTLAGVFNEQFF. CDR3 in DNA: TGTGCCAGCAGCCTCACACTAGCGGGGGTTTTCAATGAGCAGTTCTTC. This sequence joins TRBV4-2 and TRBJ2-1, with TRBD2 matching over 11 bases. The CDR3 loop spans 16 amino acids. CDR1 is LGHNA, CDR2 YNFKEQ, per germline. The V segment lost 4 bases and the J segment 6 bases; nucleotides outside the gene matches: 8.

CDR3 coding DNA: TGTGCCATCTCGTCCGTCCGGGACAGGGAATCATACGAGCAGTACTTC. It translates to CAISSVRDRESYEQYF. This rearrangement joins TRBV10-3 to TRBJ2-7; TRBD1 agrees at 9 bases. V lost 8 bases and J lost 4; bases outside the gene matches: 15. Germline V gene sequence: CDR1 ENHRY, CDR2 SYGVKD. The CDR3 is made up of 16 amino acids.

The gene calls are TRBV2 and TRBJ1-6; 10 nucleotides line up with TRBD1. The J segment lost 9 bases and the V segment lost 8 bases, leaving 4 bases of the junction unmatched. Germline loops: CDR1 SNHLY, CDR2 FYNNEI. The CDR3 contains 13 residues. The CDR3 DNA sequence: TGTGCCAGCCACGGACAGGGGGGTTCACCCCTCCACTTT. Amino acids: CASHGQGGSPLHF.

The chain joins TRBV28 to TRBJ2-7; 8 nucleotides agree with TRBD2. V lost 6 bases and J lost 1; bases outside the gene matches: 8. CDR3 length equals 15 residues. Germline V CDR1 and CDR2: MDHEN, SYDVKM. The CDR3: CASSLAGGESYEQYF. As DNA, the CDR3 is TGTGCCAGCAGCTTGGCGGGGGGCGAATCCTACGAGCAGTACTTC.

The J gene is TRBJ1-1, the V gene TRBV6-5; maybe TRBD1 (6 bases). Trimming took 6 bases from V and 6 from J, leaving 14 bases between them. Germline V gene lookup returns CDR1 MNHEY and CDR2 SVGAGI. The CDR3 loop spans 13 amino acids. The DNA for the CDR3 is TGTGCCAGCAGAGGTACAGGGCTTGCTGAAGCTTTCTTT. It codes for CASRGTGLAEAFF.

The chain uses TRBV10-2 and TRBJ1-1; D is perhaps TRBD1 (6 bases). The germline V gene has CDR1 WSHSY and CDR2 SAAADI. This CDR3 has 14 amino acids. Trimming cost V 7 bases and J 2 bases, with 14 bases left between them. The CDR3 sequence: CASNLQGRNTEAFF. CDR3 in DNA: TGCGCCAGCAATCTACAGGGTAGAAACACTGAAGCTTTCTTT.

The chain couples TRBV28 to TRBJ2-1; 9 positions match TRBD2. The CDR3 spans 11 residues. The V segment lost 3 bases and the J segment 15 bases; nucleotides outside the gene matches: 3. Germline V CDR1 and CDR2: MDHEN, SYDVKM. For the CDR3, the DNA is TGTGCCAGCAGTTTCGCGGGGGGGCTGTTCTTC. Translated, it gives CASSFAGGLFF.

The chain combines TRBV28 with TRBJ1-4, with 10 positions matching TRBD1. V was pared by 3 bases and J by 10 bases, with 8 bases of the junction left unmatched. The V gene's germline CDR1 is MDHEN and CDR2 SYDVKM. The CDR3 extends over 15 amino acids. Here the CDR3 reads CASSLGGTGVGKLFF. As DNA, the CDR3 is TGTGCCAGCAGTTTGGGCGGGACAGGGGTCGGAAAACTGTTTTTT.

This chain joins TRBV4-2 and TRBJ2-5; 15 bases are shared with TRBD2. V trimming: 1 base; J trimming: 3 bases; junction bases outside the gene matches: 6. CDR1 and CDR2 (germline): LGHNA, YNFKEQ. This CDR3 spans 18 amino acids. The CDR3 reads CASSQAKGLAGGKETQYF. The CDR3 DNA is TGTGCCAGCAGCCAAGCAAAGGGACTAGCGGGGGGAAAAGAGACCCAGTACTTC.

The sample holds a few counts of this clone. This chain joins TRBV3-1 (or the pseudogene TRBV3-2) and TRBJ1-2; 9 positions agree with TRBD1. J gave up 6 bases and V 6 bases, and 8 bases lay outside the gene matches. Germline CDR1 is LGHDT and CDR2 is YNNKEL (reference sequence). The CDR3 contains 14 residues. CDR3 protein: CASSSTGGVDGYTF. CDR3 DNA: TGTGCCAGCAGTTCGACAGGGGGGGTGGATGGCTACACCTTC.

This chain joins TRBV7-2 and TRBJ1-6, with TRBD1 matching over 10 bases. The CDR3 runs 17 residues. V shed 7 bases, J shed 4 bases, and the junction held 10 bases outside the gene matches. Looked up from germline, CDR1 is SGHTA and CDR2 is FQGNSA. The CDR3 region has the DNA TGTGCCAGCACCAAAGGCCCGGGACAGGGGTATAATTCACCCCTCCACTTT. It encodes CASTKGPGQGYNSPLHF.

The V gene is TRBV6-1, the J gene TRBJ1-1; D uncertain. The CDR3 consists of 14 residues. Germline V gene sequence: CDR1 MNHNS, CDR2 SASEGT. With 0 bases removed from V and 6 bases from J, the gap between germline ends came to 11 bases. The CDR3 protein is CASSEARQAAEAFF. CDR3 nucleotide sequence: TGTGCCAGCAGTGAAGCGCGCCAGGCAGCTGAAGCTTTCTTT.

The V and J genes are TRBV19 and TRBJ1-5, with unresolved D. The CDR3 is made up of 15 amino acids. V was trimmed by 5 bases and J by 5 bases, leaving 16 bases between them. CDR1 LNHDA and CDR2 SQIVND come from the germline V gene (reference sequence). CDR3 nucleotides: TGTGCCAGTAGTCCCCTGGAGGGAATATATCAGCCCCAGCATTTT. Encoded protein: CASSPLEGIYQPQHF. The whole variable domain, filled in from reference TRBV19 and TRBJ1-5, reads DGGITQSPKYLFRKEGQNVTLSCEQNLNHDAMYWYRQDPGQGLRLIYYSQIVNDFQKGDIAEGYSVSREKKESFPLTVTSAQKNPTAFYLCASSPLEGIYQPQHFGDGTRLSIL.

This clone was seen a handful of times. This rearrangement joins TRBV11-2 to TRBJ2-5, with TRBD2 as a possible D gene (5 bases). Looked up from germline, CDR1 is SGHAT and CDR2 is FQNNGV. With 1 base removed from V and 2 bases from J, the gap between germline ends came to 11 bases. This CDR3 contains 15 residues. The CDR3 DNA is TGTGCCAGCAGCTTAGGGACTGGGCCTCAAGAGACCCAGTACTTC. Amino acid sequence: CASSLGTGPQETQYF.

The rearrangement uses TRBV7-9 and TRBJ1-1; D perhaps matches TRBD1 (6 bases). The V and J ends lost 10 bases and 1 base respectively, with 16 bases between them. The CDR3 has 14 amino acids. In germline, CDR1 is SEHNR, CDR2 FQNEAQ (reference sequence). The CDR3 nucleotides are TGTGCCATCGACGGAGGACAGACGAACACTGAAGCTTTCTTT. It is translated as CAIDGGQTNTEAFF.

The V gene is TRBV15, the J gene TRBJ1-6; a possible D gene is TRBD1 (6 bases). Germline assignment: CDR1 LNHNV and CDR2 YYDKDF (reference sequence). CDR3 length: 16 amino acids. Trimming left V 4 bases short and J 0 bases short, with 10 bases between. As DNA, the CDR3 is TGTGCCACCAGCAAAACAGGGCACTCCTATAATTCACCCCTCCACTTT. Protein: CATSKTGHSYNSPLHF. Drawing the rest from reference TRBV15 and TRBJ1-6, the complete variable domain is DAMVIQNPRYQVTQFGKPVTLSCSQTLNHNVMYWYQQKSSQAPKLLFHYYDKDFNNEADTPDNFQSRRPNTSFCFLDIRSPGLGDTAMYLCATSKTGHSYNSPLHFGNGTRLTVT.

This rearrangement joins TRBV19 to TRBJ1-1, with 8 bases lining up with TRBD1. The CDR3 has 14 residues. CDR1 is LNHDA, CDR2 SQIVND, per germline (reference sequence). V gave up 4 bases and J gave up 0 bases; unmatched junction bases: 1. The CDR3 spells CASSTDRVNTEAFF. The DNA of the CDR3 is TGTGCCAGTAGTACGGACAGGGTGAACACTGAAGCTTTCTTT.

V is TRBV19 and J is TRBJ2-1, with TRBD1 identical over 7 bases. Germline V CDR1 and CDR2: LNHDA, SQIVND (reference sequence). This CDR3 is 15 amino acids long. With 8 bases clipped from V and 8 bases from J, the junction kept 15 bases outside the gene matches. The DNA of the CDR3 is TGTGCCAGTTCTCAGACAGGGACACATGGGTATGAGCAGTTCTTC. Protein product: CASSQTGTHGYEQFF.

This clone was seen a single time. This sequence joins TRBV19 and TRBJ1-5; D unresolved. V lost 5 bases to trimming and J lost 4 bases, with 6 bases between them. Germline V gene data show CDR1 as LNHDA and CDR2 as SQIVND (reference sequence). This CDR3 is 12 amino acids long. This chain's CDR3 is CASSPQNQPQHF. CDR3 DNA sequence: TGTGCCAGTAGTCCACAAAATCAGCCCCAGCATTTT.

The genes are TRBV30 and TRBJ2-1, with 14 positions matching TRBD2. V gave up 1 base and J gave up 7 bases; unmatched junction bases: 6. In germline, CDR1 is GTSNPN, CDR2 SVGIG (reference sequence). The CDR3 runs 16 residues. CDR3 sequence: CAWSAGLAGGWNEQFF. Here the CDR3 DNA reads TGTGCCTGGAGTGCAGGACTAGCGGGGGGCTGGAATGAGCAGTTCTTC.

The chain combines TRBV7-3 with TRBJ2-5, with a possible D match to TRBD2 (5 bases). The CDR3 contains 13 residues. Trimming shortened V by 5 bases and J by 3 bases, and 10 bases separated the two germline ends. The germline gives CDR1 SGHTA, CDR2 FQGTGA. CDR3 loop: CASSKTREETQYF. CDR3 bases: TGTGCCAGCAGCAAAACTAGAGAAGAGACCCAGTACTTC.

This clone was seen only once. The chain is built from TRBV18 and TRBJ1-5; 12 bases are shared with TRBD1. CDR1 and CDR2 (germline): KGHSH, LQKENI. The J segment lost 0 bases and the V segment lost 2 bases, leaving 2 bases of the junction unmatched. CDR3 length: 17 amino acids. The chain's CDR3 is CASSPGTGGYSNQPQHF. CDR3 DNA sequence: TGTGCCAGCTCACCAGGGACAGGGGGCTATAGCAATCAGCCCCAGCATTTT.

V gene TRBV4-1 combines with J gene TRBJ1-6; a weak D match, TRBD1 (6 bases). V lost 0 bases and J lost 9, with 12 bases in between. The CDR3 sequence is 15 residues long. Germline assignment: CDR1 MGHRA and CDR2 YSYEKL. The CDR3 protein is CASSQETGRSSPLHF. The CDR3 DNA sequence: TGCGCCAGCAGCCAAGAAACAGGGCGTAGTTCACCCCTCCACTTT.